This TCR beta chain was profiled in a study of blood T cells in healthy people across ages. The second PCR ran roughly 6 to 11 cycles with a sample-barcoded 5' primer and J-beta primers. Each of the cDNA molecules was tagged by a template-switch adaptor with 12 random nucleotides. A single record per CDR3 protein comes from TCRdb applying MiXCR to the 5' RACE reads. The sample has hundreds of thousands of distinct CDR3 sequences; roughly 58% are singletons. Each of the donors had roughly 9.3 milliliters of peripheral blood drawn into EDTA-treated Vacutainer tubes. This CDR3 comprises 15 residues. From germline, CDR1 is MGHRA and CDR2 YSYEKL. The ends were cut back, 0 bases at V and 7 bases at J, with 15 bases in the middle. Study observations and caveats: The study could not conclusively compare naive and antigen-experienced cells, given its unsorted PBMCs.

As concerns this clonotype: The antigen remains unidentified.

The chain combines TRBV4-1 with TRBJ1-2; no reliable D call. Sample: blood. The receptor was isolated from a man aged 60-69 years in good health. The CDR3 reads CASSQDRGSACGYTF. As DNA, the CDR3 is TGCGCCAGCAGCCAAGATCGTGGAAGTGCCTGTGGCTACACCTTC.